This T cell receptor (beta chain) was identified during a study of CD8 T cells in Susac syndrome. Random hexamers primed reverse transcription of about 0.45 to 1 ug RNA. MiXCR, run by TCRdb on the immunoSEQ multiplex PCR reads, gives a single entry per CDR3 protein. The data contain approximately 190,000 distinct CDR3 sequences, roughly nine tenths of them seen just once; the ten biggest clones take up about 0.09%. TCR beta was sequenced from blood CD8+ and CD4+ T cells. Bulk CD8+ and CD4+ cells came from magnetic negative isolation; CD8+ TEMRA by FACS. The length of the CDR3 is 13 residues. Germline V CDR1 and CDR2: KGHSH, LQKENI. V lost 2 bases, J lost 5 bases, and 9 bases lay in between.

This receptor was obtained from a human donor with Susac syndrome. The specimen sequenced was CD4+ T cells from PBMCs. This rearrangement joins TRBV18 to TRBJ1-1; D is possibly TRBD1 (5 bases). CDR3 in amino acids: CASSPEGRTEAFF. CDR3 coding DNA: TGTGCCAGCTCACCAGAGGGGAGAACTGAAGCTTTCTTT.